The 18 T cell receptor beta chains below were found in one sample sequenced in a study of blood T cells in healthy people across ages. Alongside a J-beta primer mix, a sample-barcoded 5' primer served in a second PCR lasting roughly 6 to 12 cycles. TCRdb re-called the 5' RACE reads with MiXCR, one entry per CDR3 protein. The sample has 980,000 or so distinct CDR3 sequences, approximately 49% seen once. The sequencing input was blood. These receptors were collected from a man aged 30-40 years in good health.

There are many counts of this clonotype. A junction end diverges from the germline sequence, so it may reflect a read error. The CDR3 sequence is CASSLTAEDGQYF. In DNA, the CDR3 is TGTGCTAGCAGCTTAACGGCAGAGGACGGGCAGTACTTC. V usage is TRBV7-7 and J usage is TRBJ2-7; D remains ambiguous. This CDR3 is 13 amino acids long. CDR1 SSHAT and CDR2 FNYEAQ come from the germline V gene (reference sequence).

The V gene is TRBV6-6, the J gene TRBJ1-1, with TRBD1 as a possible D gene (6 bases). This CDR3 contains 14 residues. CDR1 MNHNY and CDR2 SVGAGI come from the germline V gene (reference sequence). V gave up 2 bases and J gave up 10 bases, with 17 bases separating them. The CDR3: CASSYLDSTGRAFF. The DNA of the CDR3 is TGTGCCAGCAGTTACCTGGACAGTACAGGGAGAGCTTTCTTT.

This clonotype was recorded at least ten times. In nucleotides, the CDR3 is TGTGCCAGCAGTGCGTCAGGTGTCCACGAGCAGTACTTC. Protein product: CASSASGVHEQYF. The chain couples TRBV28 to TRBJ2-7; D ambiguous. The ends were cut back, 5 bases at V and 5 bases at J, with 13 bases in the middle. Germline V gives CDR1 MDHEN, CDR2 SYDVKM. The CDR3 runs to 13 residues.

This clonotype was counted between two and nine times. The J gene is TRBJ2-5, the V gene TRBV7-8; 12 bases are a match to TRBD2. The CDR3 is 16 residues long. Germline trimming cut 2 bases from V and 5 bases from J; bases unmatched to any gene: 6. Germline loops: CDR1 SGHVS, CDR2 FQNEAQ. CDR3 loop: CASSLRLAGGLETQYF. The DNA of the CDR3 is TGTGCCAGCAGCTTAAGGCTAGCGGGGGGGTTGGAGACCCAGTACTTC.

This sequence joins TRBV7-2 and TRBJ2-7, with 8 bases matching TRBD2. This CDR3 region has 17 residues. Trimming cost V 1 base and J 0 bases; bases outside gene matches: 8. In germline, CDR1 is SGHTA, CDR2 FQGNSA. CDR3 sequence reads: CASSLEGASGLSYEQYF. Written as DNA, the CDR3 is TGTGCCAGCAGCTTAGAAGGCGCTAGCGGGCTCTCCTACGAGCAGTACTTC.

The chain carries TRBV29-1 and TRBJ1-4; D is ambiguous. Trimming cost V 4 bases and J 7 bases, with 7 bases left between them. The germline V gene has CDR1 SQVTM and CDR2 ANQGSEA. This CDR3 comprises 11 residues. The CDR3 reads CSVGTFEKLFF. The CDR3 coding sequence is TGCAGCGTTGGGACCTTTGAAAAACTGTTTTTT.

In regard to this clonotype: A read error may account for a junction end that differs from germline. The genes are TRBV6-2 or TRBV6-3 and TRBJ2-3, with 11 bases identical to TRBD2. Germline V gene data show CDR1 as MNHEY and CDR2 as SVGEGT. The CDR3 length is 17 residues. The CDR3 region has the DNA TGTGCCGGCAGTCAAGGGCCTAGCGGGGGGAAGACAGATACGCAGTATTTT. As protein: CAGSQGPSGGKTDTQYF.

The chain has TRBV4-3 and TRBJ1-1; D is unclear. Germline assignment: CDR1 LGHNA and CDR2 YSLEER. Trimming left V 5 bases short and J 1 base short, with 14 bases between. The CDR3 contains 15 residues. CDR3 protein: CASSIRGLGNTEAFF. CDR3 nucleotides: TGCGCCAGCAGCATCAGAGGGTTAGGGAACACTGAAGCTTTCTTT.

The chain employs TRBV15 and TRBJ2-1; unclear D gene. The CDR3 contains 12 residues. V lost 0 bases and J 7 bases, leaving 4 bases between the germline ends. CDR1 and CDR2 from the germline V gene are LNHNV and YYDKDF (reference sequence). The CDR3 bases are TGTGCCACCAGCAGAGATATAAATGAGCAGTTCTTC. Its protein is CATSRDINEQFF.

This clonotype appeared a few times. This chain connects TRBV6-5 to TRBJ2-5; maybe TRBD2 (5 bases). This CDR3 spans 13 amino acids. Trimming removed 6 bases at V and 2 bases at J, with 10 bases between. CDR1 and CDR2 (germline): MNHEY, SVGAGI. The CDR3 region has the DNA TGTGCCAGCAGGCCCGGGATTCAAGAGACCCAGTACTTC. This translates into CASRPGIQETQYF.

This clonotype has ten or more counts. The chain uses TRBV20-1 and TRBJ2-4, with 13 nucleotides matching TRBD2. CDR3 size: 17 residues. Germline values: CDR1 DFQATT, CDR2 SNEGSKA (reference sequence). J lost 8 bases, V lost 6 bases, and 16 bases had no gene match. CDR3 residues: CSAPDPTSGGAGYIQYF. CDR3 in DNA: TGCAGTGCGCCTGACCCTACTAGCGGGGGGGCCGGATACATTCAGTACTTC.

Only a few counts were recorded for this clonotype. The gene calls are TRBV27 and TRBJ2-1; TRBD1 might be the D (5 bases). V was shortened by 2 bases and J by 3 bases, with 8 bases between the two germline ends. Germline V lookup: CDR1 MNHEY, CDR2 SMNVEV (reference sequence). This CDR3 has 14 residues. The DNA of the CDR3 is TGTGCCAGCAGTTTACTAGGACACTACAATGAGCAGTTCTTC. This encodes CASSLLGHYNEQFF.

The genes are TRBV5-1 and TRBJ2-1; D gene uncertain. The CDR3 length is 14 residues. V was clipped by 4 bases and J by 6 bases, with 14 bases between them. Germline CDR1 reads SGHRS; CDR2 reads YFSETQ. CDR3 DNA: TGCGCCAGCAGCCTCCCCCAGGACGGCAATGAGCAGTTCTTC. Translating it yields CASSLPQDGNEQFF.

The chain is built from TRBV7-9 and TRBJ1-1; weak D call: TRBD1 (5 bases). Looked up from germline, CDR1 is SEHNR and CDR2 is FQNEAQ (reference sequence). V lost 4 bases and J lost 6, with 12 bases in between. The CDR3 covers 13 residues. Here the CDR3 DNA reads TGTGCCAGCAGCTCCCCCGCGGGGGCTGAAGCTTTCTTT. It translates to CASSSPAGAEAFF.

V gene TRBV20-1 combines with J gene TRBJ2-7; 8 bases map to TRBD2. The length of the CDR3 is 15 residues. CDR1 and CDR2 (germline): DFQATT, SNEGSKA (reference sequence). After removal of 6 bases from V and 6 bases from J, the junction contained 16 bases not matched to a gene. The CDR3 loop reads CSARLLRGAPSEQYF. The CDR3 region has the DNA TGCAGTGCAAGACTTTTGCGGGGGGCCCCCAGCGAGCAGTACTTC.

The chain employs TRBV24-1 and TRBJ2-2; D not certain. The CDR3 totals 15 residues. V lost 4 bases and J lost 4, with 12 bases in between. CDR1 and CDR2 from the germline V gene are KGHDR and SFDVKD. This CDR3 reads CATSEDARSTGELFF. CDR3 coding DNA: TGTGCCACCAGTGAAGACGCCCGCTCCACCGGGGAGCTGTTTTTT.

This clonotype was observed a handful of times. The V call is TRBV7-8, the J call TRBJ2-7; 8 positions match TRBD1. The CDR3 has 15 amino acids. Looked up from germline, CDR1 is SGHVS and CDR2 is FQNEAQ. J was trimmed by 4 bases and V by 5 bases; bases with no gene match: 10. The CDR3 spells CASSIQQGATYEQYF. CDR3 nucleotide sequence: TGTGCCAGCAGCATACAGCAGGGGGCTACGTACGAGCAGTACTTC.

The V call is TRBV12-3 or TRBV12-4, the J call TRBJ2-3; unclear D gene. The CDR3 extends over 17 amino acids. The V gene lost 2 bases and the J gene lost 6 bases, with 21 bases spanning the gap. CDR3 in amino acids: CASSLKGRARGSDTQYF. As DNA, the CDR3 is TGTGCCAGCAGTTTAAAGGGTCGGGCTAGAGGTTCGGATACGCAGTATTTT.